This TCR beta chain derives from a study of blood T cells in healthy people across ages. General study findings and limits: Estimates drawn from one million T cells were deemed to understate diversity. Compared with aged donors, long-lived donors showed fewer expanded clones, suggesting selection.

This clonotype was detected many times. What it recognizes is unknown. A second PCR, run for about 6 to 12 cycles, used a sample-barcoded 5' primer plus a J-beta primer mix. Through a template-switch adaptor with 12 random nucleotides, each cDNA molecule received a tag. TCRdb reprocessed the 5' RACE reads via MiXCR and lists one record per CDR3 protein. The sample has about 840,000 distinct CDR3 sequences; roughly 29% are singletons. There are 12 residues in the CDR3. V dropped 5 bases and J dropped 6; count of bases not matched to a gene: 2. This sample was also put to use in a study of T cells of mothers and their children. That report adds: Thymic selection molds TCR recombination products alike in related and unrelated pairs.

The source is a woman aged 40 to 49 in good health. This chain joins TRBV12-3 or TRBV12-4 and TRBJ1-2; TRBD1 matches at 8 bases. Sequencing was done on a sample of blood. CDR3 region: CASSPDRDGYTF. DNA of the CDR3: TGTGCCAGCAGTCCGGACAGGGATGGCTACACCTTC.